This T cell receptor (beta chain) appears in the sequencing data of a study of blood T cells in healthy people across ages. The V gene lost 6 bases and the J gene lost 3 bases, with 14 bases spanning the gap. The CDR3 is made up of 14 amino acids. Primed by a sample-barcoded 5' primer and a J-beta primer mix, a second PCR proceeded for about 6 to 11 cycles. Template switching added a 12-random-nucleotide identifier to every cDNA molecule. Using its own MiXCR run on the 5' RACE reads, TCRdb lists one record per CDR3 protein. The sample includes almost 1 million distinct CDR3 sequences, around 54% of them seen just once.

Material: blood. This clonotype originated in a woman aged 55-70 years in good health. The chain links TRBV12-3 or TRBV12-4 to TRBJ2-5, with D possibly matching TRBD1 (6 bases). The CDR3 DNA reads as TGTGCCAGCAGACTAATGACAGGTGAAGAGACCCAGTACTTC. Amino acid sequence: CASRLMTGEETQYF.